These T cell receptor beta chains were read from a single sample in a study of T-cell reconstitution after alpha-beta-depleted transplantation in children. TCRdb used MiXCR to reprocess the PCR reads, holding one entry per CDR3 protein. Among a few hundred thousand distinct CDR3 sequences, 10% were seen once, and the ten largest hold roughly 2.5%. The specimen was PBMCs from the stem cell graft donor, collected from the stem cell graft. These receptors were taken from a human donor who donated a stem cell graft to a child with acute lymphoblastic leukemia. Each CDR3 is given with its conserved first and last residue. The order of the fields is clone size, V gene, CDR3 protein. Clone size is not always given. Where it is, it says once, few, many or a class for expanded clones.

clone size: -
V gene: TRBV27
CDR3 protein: CASSRYGAGGTDTQYF

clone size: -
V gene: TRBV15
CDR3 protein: CATSRDTWWPQHF

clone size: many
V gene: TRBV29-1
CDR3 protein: CSVMEEFSSYNEQFF

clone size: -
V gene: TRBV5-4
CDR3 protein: CASSGGREGTDTQYF

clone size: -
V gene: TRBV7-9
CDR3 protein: CASSPSWERTYEQYF

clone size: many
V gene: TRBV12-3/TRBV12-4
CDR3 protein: CASTLTSGISFAPDTQYF

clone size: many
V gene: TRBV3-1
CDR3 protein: CASSQVPYEQYF

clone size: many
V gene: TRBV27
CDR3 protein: CASSLWGGDNEQFF

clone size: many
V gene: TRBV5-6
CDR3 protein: CASSLHGGIATQYF

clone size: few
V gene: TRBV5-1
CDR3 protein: CASTRDTSYNEQFF

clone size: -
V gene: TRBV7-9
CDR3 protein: CASSWKGWEQFF

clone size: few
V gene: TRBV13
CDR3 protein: CASSLTSGVGLRAEQYF

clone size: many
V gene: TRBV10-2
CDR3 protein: CASNSGDGGNQPQHF

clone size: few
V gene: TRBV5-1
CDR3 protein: CASSLAPKGGGSYNEQFF

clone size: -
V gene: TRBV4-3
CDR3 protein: CASSQEVSTGADYGYTF

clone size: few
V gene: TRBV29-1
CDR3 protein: CSVEGGGQGRFEAFF

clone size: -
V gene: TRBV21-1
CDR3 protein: CASSTDRGSGYTF

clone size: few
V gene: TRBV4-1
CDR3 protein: CASSLPGGRVEKLFF

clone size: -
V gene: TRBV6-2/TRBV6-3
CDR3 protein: CASSSLLATSSYNEQFF

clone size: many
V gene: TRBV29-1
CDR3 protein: CSVEAPKNIQYF

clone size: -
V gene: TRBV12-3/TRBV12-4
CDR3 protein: CASSPAGSVYGYTF

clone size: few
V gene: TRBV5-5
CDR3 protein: CASSSPGTASYEQYF

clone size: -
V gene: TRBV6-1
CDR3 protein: CASSERAGRLSNQPQHF

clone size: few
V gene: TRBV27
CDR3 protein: CASSSSLSSYNEQFF

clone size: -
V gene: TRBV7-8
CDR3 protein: CASSPFRLAVKLAKNIQYF

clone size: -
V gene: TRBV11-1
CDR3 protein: CASSYSGTGGVTGANVLTF

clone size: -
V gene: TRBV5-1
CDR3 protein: CASSLKRASSYNEQFF

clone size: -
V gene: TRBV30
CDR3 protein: CAWNRDRGYEQYF

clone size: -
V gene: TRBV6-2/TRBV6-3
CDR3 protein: CASSFSTRPQHF

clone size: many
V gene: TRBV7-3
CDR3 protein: CASSPGQAWGEAFF

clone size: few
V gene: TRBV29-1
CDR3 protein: CSVGGGQGAYEQYF

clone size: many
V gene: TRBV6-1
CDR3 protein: CASTDRASYETQYF

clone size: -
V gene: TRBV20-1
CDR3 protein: CSAARSTLRGLYNEQFF